This TCR beta chain was retrieved from a study of T cells in Graves' hyperthyroidism and ophthalmopathy. Whole-study findings and limits: Ophthalmopathy and stable hyperthyroidism were told apart by a 13 V-J model.

This clonotype was counted ten times or more. Its antigen is unknown. CDR3 length: 14 amino acids. V lost 3 bases, J lost 1 base, and 7 bases lay in between. Germline V lookup: CDR1 LNHDA, CDR2 SQIVND (reference sequence). There were TCR beta CDR3 regions amplified from RNA transcripts. The HTBI primer set served for first-round RT-PCR of the TCR CDR3. One entry per CDR3 protein, called by TCRdb with MiXCR from the multiplex PCR reads. The sample gives about 580,000 distinct CDR3 sequences, around 46% of which show up once; around 8% is in the top ten. Uncontrolled infection, other autoimmune disease, pregnancy or lactation barred patients from enrollment.

What was sequenced was peripheral blood or thyroid tissue (not recorded which). The J gene is TRBJ1-3, the V gene TRBV19; D unclear. The receptor was derived from a woman younger than 35 with Graves' hyperthyroidism. CDR3 nucleotides: TGTGCCAGTAGTATTTGGGCTTCTGGAAACACCATATATTTT. Translated: CASSIWASGNTIYF.